This T cell receptor (beta chain) was observed in a study of cytomegalovirus exposure and HLA in healthy donors (dated by TCRdb to 2016 to 2017). About the study as a whole: An earlier analysis of roughly 500 of the donors reported approximately 270 Gb of sequence data and 117 million unique TCR beta sequences from about 200 million T cells. Roughly 300 gigabases of sequencing data and about 92 million unique TCR sequences made up an early release that covered 640 HLA-typed donors. Of the 350 to 450 genotyped donors, approximately 83% fell in the genetic ancestry cluster associated with self-reported Caucasian donors. The study aimed to test whether cataloging public T cell receptors could reveal signatures of past pathogen exposure. The T cell repertoires of several hundred subjects were profiled by immunosequencing and related to cytomegalovirus serostatus. Besides the first cohort of approximately 710 subjects, a separate validation cohort made up of roughly 130 different subjects was used. To predict cytomegalovirus infection status, the study combined high-throughput TCR immunosequencing, statistical association of individual TCRs with disease status, and machine learning. To study patterns of TCR occurrence, a later analysis re-analyzed previously published TCR beta repertoires from around 660 donors and added high-resolution HLA genotyping. In the later analysis, no new phenotypic data were used to find candidate immune exposures; instead, reliance was placed on TCR beta sequences and their occurrence across donors. In an earlier analysis of several hundred of the donors, high-throughput TCR beta sequencing was used to judge whether each TCR beta V gene segment behaved as functional or pseudogenic. Donor age, sex, ethnicity and CMV serostatus were compiled together with the repertoire data. In a later genetic analysis, genome-wide SNP genotypes for 398 of the 666 donors were used, and that subset was treated as a discovery cohort. All discovery cohort repertoires had been generated on a single sequencing platform. Both class I and class II loci were covered by HLA typing, at four-digit resolution. Typing coverage varied by locus: about 620-640 donors for A, B, C, DRB1 and DQB1; under 550 for DQA1; approximately 610 for DPA1; about 450 for DPB1. Four to six DR-DQ haplotypes were handled as single units for association and clustering, since linkage in the cohort was strong. Across approximately 400 genotyped donors of the cohort, an average of approximately 240,000 unique TCR beta nucleotide sequences per donor were sequenced, and roughly 20% of those sequences were non-productive.

CDR1 and CDR2 were assigned from the germline V gene (reference sequence) as MNHEY and SMNVEV. Including cysteine and phenylalanine, the CDR3 has 13 amino acids. Only the CDR3 DNA is retained, 39 bases long and in frame from the first base. Trimming costs V 2 bases and J 7 bases, and their ends lie 9 bases apart. Library method: the immunoSEQ multiplex PCR assay. A mixture of 60 forward primers for TCR Vbeta segments and 13 reverse primers for TCR Jbeta segments was used in the multiplex PCR. The CDR3 region of rearranged TCR beta genes was amplified from genomic DNA with a multiplex PCR assay. Amplified TCR beta libraries were sequenced as 87-base-pair reads on the Illumina HiSeq System. The authors' pipeline ran thus. In a later analysis, tens of millions of unique TCR beta chains were counted across the 500 to 850 repertoires, and approximately 11 million of these chains were shared by at least two donors. To remove PCR and sequencing errors, raw reads were error-corrected and collapsed into unique sequences using a nearest-neighbor algorithm that merged closely related sequences. To assign V, D and J gene segments, CDR3 sequences were aligned to IMGT reference sequences. For a sequence to be retained, a match of at least six nucleotides to both a V gene segment and a J gene segment was required. A rearrangement was called productive if the CDR3 had no stop codons and remained in frame with V and J, and every other rearrangement was called non-productive. Following IMGT convention, CDR3 was defined as the stretch from the second conserved V-encoded cysteine up to the conserved J-encoded phenylalanine. In an earlier analysis of 550 to 650 of the donors, sequences lacking an unambiguous match to a single V gene segment were excluded. An earlier analysis of 587 of the donors classified V segments as functional when productive rearrangements were above 56.7% and as segregating when the standard deviation between donors was above 5%. A statistical classification framework was built to diagnose cytomegalovirus status from the catalog of TCR beta chain sequences. In a later analysis, V and J genes were assigned by comparing TCR nucleotide sequences against IMGT/GENE-DB human TR gene sequences. The TCRdist pipeline was used in a later analysis to assign CDR3 sequences and most-parsimonious VDJ recombination scenarios. A later analysis defined each TCR beta chain by its CDR3 amino acid sequence plus V-gene family, and excluded reads lacking a unique V-gene family. A later analysis removed 600 or so highly shared, low-generation-probability nucleotide sequences to deal with suspected cross-contamination and a sequencing artifact. In a later analysis, a clonal expansion index was calculated for each public chain from normalized within-repertoire ranks of inferred template counts. In a later analysis, generation probabilities were computed with a VDJ recombination model fitted to out-of-frame rearrangements, and the resulting probabilities were checked against IGoR. Hypergeometric tests were used in a later analysis to score TCR-TCR, TCR-HLA and TCR-CMV co-occurrence, with a repertoire-size bias correction applied to the TCR pairs. A later analysis estimated false discovery rates by permuting HLA or CMV assignments 20 times. In a later analysis, co-occurring TCRs were grouped using DBSCAN, with TCRdist sequence similarity added in when clustering inside HLA-allele-positive subsets. Co-occurrence clustering excluded repertoires with fewer than 30,000 or more than 120,000 public chains, plus five with anomalous nucleotide sharing. TCRdb obtained this table from immuneACCESS and retained in-frame rearrangements with V and J assigned. These tables miss some clones; where compared with another copy, unresolved V genes account for less than half of the shortfall, and the remainder is unexplained. The D gene and trimming were derived from the DNA, and the V and J assignments and clone size from that table. This sample holds 180,000 or so clones; 75% to 85% were observed only once. The ten largest clones capture 4.9% of the sample.

With respect to this clone: It has no known antigen specificity. Base qualities are not provided; no much larger clone lies one nucleotide away.

The paper's findings and limits, for the study overall: In the study, 164 TCR beta chains were listed as associated with cytomegalovirus. Several of the top co-occurrence clusters appeared to be linked to parvovirus B19, influenza, CMV and Epstein-Barr virus, according to a later analysis. Specific HLA alleles were associated with some 15,000 TCR beta sequences at a false discovery rate of 0.05 in a later analysis. Most TCR sequences were observed very rarely across donors, whereas some public TCRs were present in many individuals. Assigning TCR associations to individual alleles was difficult when HLA alleles, especially DR and DQ, strongly co-occurred. An association between a missense DCLRE1C variant and V-gene and J-gene trimming of TCR beta chains was found in a later genetic analysis and replicated in an independent cohort. In vitro tests confirmed that a few of the cytomegalovirus-associated TCR beta chains recognize cytomegalovirus antigens. The sequencing pipeline was judged likely to have produced a cluster of highly shared sequence variants as a technical artifact. In a later analysis, most CMV-associated TCR beta chains were found to appear HLA-restricted, with HLA associations seemingly driven largely by CMV exposure. Cytomegalovirus status was reported to be diagnosed by the classifier with high specificity and sensitivity in both the original and validation cohorts. Immune exposure information for the cohort was limited to CMV serostatus. Compared with equally common non-associated chains, HLA-associated TCR beta chains in a later analysis were more clonally expanded and had lower generation probabilities. The authors suggested that the approach could potentially be extended to other disease states and immunological phenotypes. In this cohort, only TCR beta chains were sequenced, and detectable features were limited by the absence of alpha or paired-chain data. Because the 87-base-pair reads could not distinguish some IMGT-functional V segments, including TRBV6-2 and TRBV6-3, those segments were excluded. Sequencing depth was assumed to be roughly uniform across donors in the presence/absence analyses, though that assumption may not hold. Correlated functional status among segregating V segments might reflect linkage disequilibrium, but an unknown experimental factor could not be ruled out. Because counts were too low, approximately 15 rarely observed V segments, including chromosome 9 orphons, were excluded from the earlier analysis of several hundred of the donors. A further reported finding was that TCR beta sequences accurately predicted the HLA-A and HLA-B alleles for most subjects in the first cohort. HLA typing was unavailable for some donors at each locus, so association tests used only the typed subset. A later analysis found that TCR association rates varied across HLA loci, with DRB1 alleles showing the most associated TCRs and HLA-C alleles the fewest. In a later genetic analysis, fewer N-insertions in productive TCRs were reported among donors in an Asian-associated ancestry cluster than the roughly 710-donor mean. In an earlier analysis of approximately 590 of the donors, most TCR beta V segments were observed in productive rearrangements about 87% or about 30% of the time, broadly matching IMGT annotations.

The cohort consisted of fewer than 700 healthy bone marrow donors. At the time of sampling, every cohort member was nominally healthy, though immune exposures that went unrecorded were likely present. The donor was CMV seropositive and was included in the group of almost 300 seropositive cohort members. A peripheral blood sample was collected from each donor, and TCR beta sequencing was performed on peripheral blood mononuclear cells. Genomic DNA extraction from the blood cell samples was performed with the Qiagen DNeasy Blood Extraction Kit. Input material: PBMCs. The TCR comes from a woman aged 18 to 35 in good health and CMV-seropositive. This sequence uses TRBV27 and TRBJ1-5; no D segment can be confidently identified. Here is the DNA: TGTGCCAGCAGTTTAGAGAGGAGGCAGCCCCAGCATTTT. The resulting protein is CASSLERRQPQHF.